This is a list of T cell receptor beta chains from one sample in a study of a mutant IDH1 vaccine in newly diagnosed glioma. No antigens are known for them. Clones were read by immunoSEQ multiplex PCR, and TCRdb kept only the in-frame ones, dropping some. The sample lists roughly 130,000 clones, around three quarters occurring once. The specimen was PBMCs, collected from a glioma patient whose treatment included an IDH1 peptide vaccine. Receptors originate from a man aged 35 to 55 with glioma. CDR3s include the opening cysteine and the closing phenylalanine or tryptophan. A D gene is named only where the DNA matches it firmly. For some rows the clone size is stated as once, few or many, or as a class when expanded; others skip it.

j_call clone_size v_call cdr3_length d_call cdr3_aa cdr3_nt
TRBJ1-2 NA TRBV29-1 15 TRBD1 CSVGSGQGLGYGYTF TGCAGCGTTGGTAGTGGACAGGGATTGGGCTATGGCTACACCTTC
TRBJ2-2 NA TRBV4-3 15 TRBD1 CASSRDRGNTGELFF TGCGCCAGCAGCCGAGACAGGGGGAACACCGGGGAGCTGTTTTTT
TRBJ2-7 NA TRBV29-1 13 NA CSVEVGAVDEQYF TGCAGCGTTGAGGTGGGGGCGGTCGACGAGCAGTACTTC
TRBJ1-1 NA TRBV4-1 13 NA CASRRQQNTEAFF TGCGCCAGCAGGAGACAGCAAAACACTGAAGCTTTCTTT
TRBJ2-1 NA TRBV5-1 19 TRBD2 CASSILAGEAARSYNEQFF TGCGCCAGCAGCATACTAGCGGGAGAAGCCGCTCGGTCCTACAATGAGCAGTTCTTC
TRBJ1-5 NA TRBV4-3 14 TRBD1 CASSPQTGYQPQHF TGCGCCAGCAGCCCGCAGACAGGGTACCAGCCCCAGCATTTT
TRBJ1-2 NA TRBV29-1 15 NA CSVELGQSHNYGYTF TGCAGCGTTGAACTCGGACAGTCTCATAACTATGGCTACACCTTC
TRBJ2-1 NA TRBV4-3 17 NA CASSQEVGGQSYNEQFF TGCGCCAGCAGCCAAGAGGTGGGGGGGCAGTCCTACAATGAGCAGTTCTTC
TRBJ2-7 NA TRBV29-1 14 TRBD1 CSVSGTGRGYEQYF TGCAGCGTTTCGGGGACAGGGAGAGGGTACGAGCAGTACTTC
TRBJ2-7 NA TRBV5-4 14 TRBD1 CASSSGQGRYEQYF TGTGCCAGCAGCTCGGGACAGGGAAGATACGAGCAGTACTTC
TRBJ1-1 many TRBV28 12 NA CASSSLGSEAFF TGTGCCAGCAGTTCCCTCGGATCCGAAGCTTTCTTT
TRBJ2-3 few TRBV6-5 13 NA CASSPWSTDTQYF TGTGCCAGCAGTCCTTGGAGCACAGATACGCAGTATTTT
TRBJ2-3 NA TRBV13 14 TRBD2 CASSRGLADDTQYF TGTGCCAGCAGCCGAGGACTAGCAGACGATACGCAGTATTTT
TRBJ1-5 NA TRBV5-5 15 TRBD1 CASSPGQGNNQPQHF TGTGCCAGCAGCCCGGGACAGGGGAATAATCAGCCCCAACATTTT
TRBJ1-5 NA TRBV25-1 14 NA CASSRNGVNQPQHF TGTGCCAGCAGCCGGAATGGGGTTAATCAGCCCCAGCATTTT
TRBJ2-5 NA TRBV2 11 NA CASRTRETQYF TGTGCCAGCAGGACCCGCGAGACCCAGTACTTC
TRBJ2-5 NA TRBV7-2 15 NA CASSLERGWGETQYF TGTGCCAGCAGCTTAGAACGGGGGTGGGGGGAGACCCAGTACTTC
TRBJ2-7 NA TRBV27 17 TRBD2 CASNPAGGRGSSYEQYF TGTGCCAGCAATCCTGCGGGGGGTCGGGGAAGCTCCTACGAGCAGTACTTC
TRBJ1-5 NA TRBV6-5 14 TRBD1 CASSFGQGGQPQHF TGTGCCAGCAGTTTCGGACAGGGAGGCCAGCCCCAGCATTTT
TRBJ2-3 NA TRBV2 14 NA CASSRDVSTDTQYF TGTGCCAGCAGTCGGGACGTTAGTACAGATACGCAGTATTTT
TRBJ2-7 NA TRBV11-2 16 NA CASSPLSWGRYDEQYF TGTGCCAGCAGCCCCCTATCGTGGGGGAGATATGACGAGCAGTACTTC
TRBJ1-1 NA TRBV6-6 12 NA CASIPANTEAFF TGTGCCAGCATTCCTGCGAACACTGAAGCTTTCTTT
TRBJ2-2 NA TRBV19 15 TRBD1 CASSLTGGSTGELFF TGTGCCAGTAGTTTGACAGGGGGGAGCACCGGGGAGCTGTTTTTT
TRBJ1-2 NA TRBV15 13 NA CATSRAGLYGYTF TGTGCCACCAGCAGAGCCGGCCTGTATGGCTACACCTTC
TRBJ1-5 few TRBV5-6 12 NA CASSPWGQPQHF TGTGCCAGCAGCCCCTGGGGGCAGCCCCAGCATTTT
TRBJ2-3 few TRBV29-1 16 TRBD2 CSVEDRASGGLDTQYF TGCAGCGTTGAAGATCGTGCTAGCGGGGGGCTTGATACGCAGTATTTT
TRBJ1-1 once TRBV11-2 13 NA CASSLSGNTEAFF TGTGCCAGCAGTTTATCAGGGAACACTGAAGCTTTCTTT
TRBJ2-7 medium-sized TRBV11-2 13 NA CASSLGEGYEQYF TGTGCCAGCAGCTTAGGAGAGGGATACGAGCAGTACTTC
TRBJ2-2 NA TRBV19 15 TRBD2 CASSMYSGGTGELFF TGTGCCAGTAGTATGTACAGCGGGGGCACCGGGGAGCTGTTTTTT
TRBJ2-7 few TRBV7-8 15 NA CASSLGGRDPYEQYF TGTGCCAGCAGCCTCGGAGGCAGGGATCCTTACGAGCAGTACTTC
TRBJ2-1 NA TRBV7-2 15 TRBD2 CASSLPGRVYNEQFF TGTGCCAGCAGCCTCCCCGGGAGGGTCTACAATGAGCAGTTCTTC
TRBJ1-2 NA TRBV7-6 15 NA CASSPTDGGTYGYTF TGTGCCAGCAGCCCCACGGACGGAGGCACCTATGGCTACACCTTC
TRBJ2-7 NA TRBV15 14 NA CATSTWRNAYEQYF TGTGCCACCAGCACATGGCGGAACGCCTACGAGCAGTACTTC
TRBJ2-7 NA TRBV7-6 15 NA CASSKGTFFSYEQYF TGTGCCAGCAGCAAAGGGACATTTTTCAGCTACGAGCAGTACTTC
TRBJ2-3 few TRBV19 16 NA CASSIGGRQGTDTQYF TGTGCCAGTAGTATCGGGGGGCGACAGGGCACAGATACGCAGTATTTT
TRBJ2-1 NA TRBV7-7 15 TRBD1 CASSRAAQGAGEQFF TGTGCTAGCAGCCGCGCCGCCCAGGGGGCGGGTGAGCAGTTCTTC
TRBJ2-4 NA TRBV11-2 17 TRBD2 CASSSPRTSRAKNIQYF TGTGCCAGCAGCTCCCCCAGGACTAGCAGAGCCAAAAACATTCAGTACTTC
TRBJ1-2 NA TRBV30 14 NA CAWSVGRINYGYTF TGTGCCTGGAGTGTAGGGCGGATTAACTATGGCTACACCTTC
TRBJ1-1 NA TRBV7-2 14 NA CASRGGFMNTEAFF TGTGCCAGCAGGGGGGGATTCATGAACACTGAAGCTTTCTTT
TRBJ2-3 NA TRBV9 15 NA CASSVAGLGSDTQYF TGTGCCAGCAGCGTAGCGGGGTTAGGGTCAGATACGCAGTATTTT
TRBJ2-6 NA TRBV28 15 NA CASCVARSGANVLTF TGTGCCAGCTGCGTAGCCCGCTCTGGGGCCAACGTCCTGACTTTC
TRBJ1-1 NA TRBV14 13 NA CASSQGQNTEAFF TGTGCCAGCAGCCAGGGACAGAACACTGAAGCTTTCTTT
TRBJ2-7 NA TRBV29-1 13 NA CSVEGGPSYEQYF TGCAGCGTTGAGGGAGGTCCTTCCTACGAGCAGTACTTC
TRBJ1-5 NA TRBV5-1 15 NA CASSLQGYSNQPQHF TGCGCCAGTAGCCTTCAGGGCTATAGCAATCAGCCCCAGCATTTT
TRBJ2-7 NA TRBV19 11 NA CASMGSYEQYF TGTGCCAGTATGGGCTCCTACGAGCAGTACTTC
TRBJ2-6 NA TRBV7-9 19 NA CASSLVLRGILVRANVLTF TGTGCCAGCAGCTTAGTATTGAGAGGAATCCTAGTCCGGGCCAACGTCCTGACTTTC
TRBJ2-3 once TRBV5-1 16 TRBD2 CASSFQREHLGDTQYF TGCGCCAGCAGCTTTCAGCGGGAACACCTGGGAGATACGCAGTATTTT
TRBJ1-2 few TRBV30 12 TRBD1 CAWTGQGYGYTF TGTGCCTGGACTGGACAGGGCTATGGCTACACCTTC
TRBJ2-1 NA TRBV7-3 14 NA CASSLRPGWGEQFF TGTGCCAGCAGCTTAAGGCCGGGGTGGGGTGAGCAGTTCTTC
TRBJ1-4 NA TRBV27 15 NA CASSFAGRANEKLFF TGTGCCAGCAGTTTCGCAGGTCGCGCTAATGAAAAACTGTTTTTT